Below are 13 T cell receptor beta chains sequenced from a single sample in a study of shared T cell receptors in the human thymus. Method: immunoSEQ multiplex PCR; TCRdb's copy keeps in-frame clones and lacks some. The sample lists 640,000 or so clones; roughly 86% were seen once. The sample was also linked to a second study, of human thymus T cells.

Sequencing was performed on thymocytes. All receptors derive from a boy in the first two years of life with a congenital heart defect.

The chain has TRBV27 and TRBJ1-1; perhaps TRBD1 as D (5 bases). This CDR3 is 13 amino acids long. Germline-derived CDR1 and CDR2 are MNHEY and SMNVEV (reference sequence). V was pared by 5 bases and J by 8 bases, with 15 bases between. The CDR3 DNA sequence: TGTGCCAGCAGTACCGGGGGACGCTCAGAAGCTTTCTTT. Its translation is CASSTGGRSEAFF.

CDR3 DNA: TGTGCCAGCAGCTTGAAGGAGTACTCTACCGGGGAAGAGACCCAGTACTTC. As protein: CASSLKEYSTGEETQYF. The V and J genes are TRBV5-8 and TRBJ2-5, with D perhaps matching TRBD2 (5 bases). V shed 1 base and J shed 3 bases, with 19 bases lying between them. CDR1 is SGHTS, CDR2 YDEGEE, per germline. This CDR3 is 17 amino acids long.

This clone has only a few counts. CDR3 DNA sequence: TGTGCCAGCAGAGACCCCAGGTCGGGACTAGGCGGGTTCGGGGAGCTGTTTTTT. This sequence encodes CASRDPRSGLGGFGELFF. The rearrangement joins TRBV28 to TRBJ2-2; TRBD2 agrees at 8 bases. This CDR3 is built from 18 residues. Germline values: CDR1 MDHEN, CDR2 SYDVKM. After removal of 6 bases from V and 7 bases from J, the junction contained 19 bases not matched to a gene. The full variable domain, with the rest looked up from reference TRBV28 and TRBJ2-2, is DVKVTQSSRYLVKRTGEKVFLECVQDMDHENMFWYRQDPGLGLRLIYFSYDVKMKEKGDIPEGYSVSREKKERFSLILESASTNQTSMYLCASRDPRSGLGGFGELFFGEGSRLTVL.

The chain is built from TRBV14 and TRBJ1-2; TRBD1 might be the D (5 bases). CDR1 and CDR2 from the germline V gene are SGHDN and FVKESK. CDR3 length equals 14 residues. Between the trimmed V and J ends, which lost 2 bases and 2 bases, there was a span of 9 bases. The CDR3 DNA reads TGTGCCAGCAGCCAAAGACCAGGGAACTATGGCTACACCTTC. Protein sequence: CASSQRPGNYGYTF.

This clone was recorded a few times. The chain uses TRBV28 and TRBJ2-7; 7 positions match TRBD1. The CDR3 covers 13 residues. The V gene end was trimmed by 8 bases and the J gene end by 5 bases; junction bases not matched to a gene: 9. Germline CDR1 MDHEN, CDR2 SYDVKM. DNA of the CDR3: TGTGCCAGCCGGACAGGACGTTGGGACGAGCAGTACTTC. As protein: CASRTGRWDEQYF.

The V call is TRBV15, the J call TRBJ2-3, with 14 nucleotides matching TRBD2. V lost 3 bases, J lost 5 bases, and 4 bases stayed unmatched. The CDR3 loop spans 16 amino acids. Germline V CDR1 and CDR2: LNHNV, YYDKDF (reference sequence). The CDR3 is CATSRAGLAGVDTQYF. The CDR3 nucleotides read TGTGCCACCAGCAGGGCGGGACTAGCGGGAGTAGATACGCAGTATTTT.

The chain recombines TRBV14 with TRBJ2-3, with D tentatively TRBD2 (7 bases). Trimming took off 4 bases at V and 0 bases at J, with 26 bases between the two ends. This CDR3 has 20 amino acids. Germline loops: CDR1 SGHDN, CDR2 FVKESK. CDR3 amino acids: CASSPSGPRGGNPSTDTQYF. In DNA, the CDR3 is TGTGCCAGCAGCCCCTCCGGCCCTCGCGGGGGCAATCCTAGCACAGATACGCAGTATTTT.

CDR3 bases: TGTGCCAGCAGCCTTACCCCACAGGAGACCCAGTACTTC. Residues: CASSLTPQETQYF. The chain recombines TRBV5-6 with TRBJ2-5; no clear D. Germline V CDR1 and CDR2: SGHDT, YYEEEE. This CDR3 comprises 13 residues. V lost 4 bases, J lost 5 bases, and 12 bases lay in between.

The gene calls are TRBV2 and TRBJ1-5; D is possibly TRBD1 (5 bases). The germline V and J ends were trimmed by 9 bases and 16 bases, with 22 bases remaining between them. CDR1 and CDR2 from the germline V gene are SNHLY and FYNNEI. CDR3 length: 12 residues. This chain's CDR3 is CASRGGSQEKHF. CDR3 in DNA: TGTGCCAGTCGGGGGGGTTCACAGGAAAAACATTTT. The whole variable domain, filled in from reference TRBV2 and TRBJ1-5, reads EPEVTQTPSHQVTQMGQEVILRCVPISNHLYFYWYRQILGQKVEFLVSFYNNEISEKSEIFDDQFSVERPDGSNFTLKIRSTKLEDSAMYFCASRGGSQEKHFGDGTRLSIL.

The V call is TRBV7-9, the J call TRBJ1-1; D might be TRBD1 (5 bases). V dropped 3 bases and J dropped 11 bases, with 13 bases sitting between them. The CDR3 has 12 residues. The germline V gene encodes CDR1 SEHNR and CDR2 FQNEAQ (reference sequence). The DNA of the CDR3 is TGTGCCAGCAGCTTGTTGGGGCGTGGGGCTTTCTTT. It encodes CASSLLGRGAFF.

As for this clone: Within the sample, other DNA sequences also encode this same CDR3. This chain uses TRBV4-3 with TRBJ1-2, with TRBD1 as a possible D gene (6 bases). The V gene lost 0 bases and the J gene lost 2 bases, with 10 bases spanning the gap. CDR1 and CDR2 (germline): LGHNA, YSLEER. CDR3 length: 15 amino acids. Written as DNA, the CDR3 is TGCGCCAGCAGCCAAGATCGGACAGCCAACTATGGCTACACCTTC. This encodes CASSQDRTANYGYTF.

J is TRBJ1-1 and V is TRBV29-1; TRBD1 matches at 9 bases. CDR1 and CDR2 (germline): SQVTM, ANQGSEA. The CDR3 is made up of 18 amino acids. The junction had 18 bases not matched to a gene; V was cut back by 6 bases and J by 1 base. The CDR3 coding sequence is TGCAGCGTCCCCTCGGGGACCGGGACAGGGCTTTCGAACACTGAAGCTTTCTTT. Residues: CSVPSGTGTGLSNTEAFF.

V gene TRBV19 combines with J gene TRBJ1-1; unclear D gene. Between the trimmed V and J ends, which lost 8 bases and 0 bases, there was a span of 16 bases. Germline V lookup: CDR1 LNHDA, CDR2 SQIVND (reference sequence). This CDR3 comprises 15 residues. This CDR3 is CASYGGRPMNTEAFF. The CDR3 region has the DNA TGTGCCAGTTACGGAGGCCGACCGATGAACACTGAAGCTTTCTTT.